Below are 13 T cell receptor beta chains sequenced from a single sample in a study of cytomegalovirus exposure and HLA in healthy donors. Primers: 60 Vbeta forward and 13 Jbeta reverse. Sequencing was performed with immunoSEQ multiplex PCR; in TCRdb, only in-frame clones are kept and a portion is missing. Seen here are under 150,000 clones, approximately 68% observed once, and the top ten hold 2.1%. Sequencing used PBMCs. Receptors originate from a man in his forties in good health and CMV-seronegative.

This clone came up a few times. The chain has TRBV7-2 and TRBJ2-1; 11 positions agree with TRBD2. J gave up 6 bases and V 0 bases, and 4 bases lay outside the gene matches. Germline V gene sequence: CDR1 SGHTA, CDR2 FQGNSA. The CDR3 extends over 16 amino acids. CDR3 nucleotide sequence: TGTGCCAGCAGCTTAGCGGTCCTAGCGGGGGGCAATGAGCAGTTCTTC. Protein: CASSLAVLAGGNEQFF.

The CDR3 DNA reads as TGTGCCAGCAGCCGCCAGGACAGAATGGGGGGCTACACCTTC. Its translation: CASSRQDRMGGYTF. V is TRBV11-2 and J is TRBJ1-2; tentatively, D is TRBD1 (6 bases). Germline V gene data show CDR1 as SGHAT and CDR2 as FQNNGV. The V end lost 5 bases, the J end lost 8 bases, and 18 bases lay between the germline ends. The CDR3 extends over 14 amino acids.

In this sample, this clone turned up a few times. The J gene is TRBJ1-5, the V gene TRBV19; D possibly corresponds to TRBD1 (6 bases). The CDR3 covers 15 residues. Trimming removed 9 bases at V and 0 bases at J, with 15 bases between. Germline V gene data show CDR1 as LNHDA and CDR2 as SQIVND (reference sequence). The CDR3 DNA follows: TGTGCCAGCAACACTCGACAGGCTAGCAATCAGCCCCAGCATTTT. This codes for CASNTRQASNQPQHF.

The chain joins TRBV5-1 to TRBJ1-4; D may be TRBD1 (6 bases). This CDR3 contains 14 residues. Deletions cut 0 bases from V and 8 bases from J, with 11 bases between. The V gene's germline CDR1 is SGHRS and CDR2 YFSETQ. CDR3 residues: CASSLDTQGEKLFF. CDR3 nucleotide sequence: TGCGCCAGCAGCTTGGACACCCAGGGGGAAAAACTGTTTTTT.

The gene calls are TRBV9 and TRBJ2-1, with 10 bases matching TRBD2. The CDR3 has 17 amino acids. Germline lookup yields CDR1 SGDLS and CDR2 YYNGEE. Losses at the gene ends were 4 bases for V and 7 bases for J; bases not matched to a gene: 14. CDR3 loop: CASSSPRAGGPGNEQFF. The CDR3 DNA reads as TGTGCCAGCAGCTCCCCACGAGCGGGGGGGCCCGGAAATGAGCAGTTCTTC.

The sample holds a few counts of this clone. The chain employs TRBV6-5 and TRBJ1-1; the match to TRBD1 covers 8 bases. Germline CDR1 MNHEY, CDR2 SVGAGI. V gave up 5 bases and J gave up 5 bases; unmatched junction bases: 7. The CDR3 has 14 amino acids. CDR3 residues: CASSLLTGVTEAFF. DNA of the CDR3: TGTGCCAGCAGTCTACTGACAGGGGTAACTGAAGCTTTCTTT.

This clone has more than one count but fewer than ten. CDR3: CAISWTGEGQPQHF. The CDR3 DNA reads as TGTGCCATCAGCTGGACAGGGGAGGGTCAGCCCCAGCATTTT. This rearrangement joins TRBV10-3 to TRBJ1-5; 9 nucleotides match TRBD1. Germline V gives CDR1 ENHRY, CDR2 SYGVKD. Trimming cost V 6 bases and J 6 bases; bases outside gene matches: 6. The CDR3 loop spans 14 amino acids.

V is TRBV19 and J is TRBJ1-5, with 7 bases matching TRBD1. The CDR3 is made up of 15 amino acids. In germline, CDR1 is LNHDA, CDR2 SQIVND (reference sequence). Losses at the gene ends were 5 bases for V and 4 bases for J; bases not matched to a gene: 8. The CDR3 region is CASSAPRTGNQPQHF. In nucleotides, the CDR3 is TGTGCCAGTAGTGCACCCCGGACAGGAAATCAGCCCCAGCATTTT.

This chain uses TRBV5-4 with TRBJ2-5; TRBD2 aligns across 7 bases. CDR1 and CDR2 from the germline V gene are SGHNT and YYREEE (reference sequence). This CDR3 is built from 16 residues. The trim removed 0 bases at V and 5 bases at J, leaving 10 bases unmatched. Here the CDR3 DNA reads TGTGCCAGCAGCTTGGGGGCTAGCGGAGCCAGGGAGACCCAGTACTTC. Residues: CASSLGASGARETQYF.

This chain uses TRBV30 with TRBJ2-2; 9 nucleotides agree with TRBD1. The ends lost 3 bases at V and 5 bases at J; junction bases unmatched: 7. The CDR3 covers 15 residues. CDR1 is GTSNPN and CDR2 is SVGIG in the germline V gene (reference sequence). The CDR3 reads CAWRQGAKVTGELFF. The CDR3 DNA sequence: TGTGCCTGGAGACAGGGGGCGAAGGTGACCGGGGAGCTGTTTTTT.

V usage is TRBV7-6 and J usage is TRBJ2-5, with D perhaps matching TRBD2 (7 bases). This CDR3 is 13 amino acids long. Germline V gives CDR1 SGHVS, CDR2 FNYEAQ. V dropped 5 bases and J dropped 5 bases, with 12 bases sitting between them. The CDR3 DNA follows: TGTGCCAGCAGCATAAGGGGGGGGGAGACCCAGTACTTC. This translates into CASSIRGGETQYF. The full variable domain, rest sourced from reference TRBV7-6 and TRBJ2-5, is GAGVSQSPRYKVTKRGQDVALRCDPISGHVSLYWYRQALGQGPEFLTYFNYEAQQDKSGLPNDRFSAERPEGSISTLTIQRTEQRDSAMYRCASSIRGGETQYFGPGTRLLVL.

This chain links TRBV9 with TRBJ1-4; weak D call: TRBD1 (5 bases). The CDR3 loop spans 14 amino acids. Germline CDR1 reads SGDLS; CDR2 reads YYNGEE. Trimming took off 4 bases at V and 8 bases at J, with 15 bases between the two ends. DNA for the CDR3: TGTGCCAGCAGCAGGGGCGCCGAAGCGGAAAAACTGTTTTTT. This sequence encodes CASSRGAEAEKLFF.

This clone was seen just once. The rearrangement joins TRBV5-1 to TRBJ2-1; 14 bases are a match to TRBD2. Trimming removed 5 bases from V and 1 base from J; junction bases left unmatched: 2. The length of the CDR3 is 16 residues. Germline V gives CDR1 SGHRS, CDR2 YFSETQ. CDR3 loop: CASRRTSGRSYNEQFF. CDR3 DNA: TGCGCCAGCAGGAGGACTAGCGGGAGGTCCTACAATGAGCAGTTCTTC.